This TCR beta chain was profiled in a study of cytomegalovirus exposure and HLA in healthy donors. Notes on the study in general: Clonal expansion, a later analysis showed, was greater in HLA-associated TCR beta chains than in equally common others.

Points on this clone: Its antigen remains unidentified.

PCR was performed using 60 Vbeta and 13 Jbeta primers. Some clones are missing from TCRdb's copy, which holds only in-frame ones; the method was immunoSEQ multiplex PCR. The table lists around 98,000 clones, about 70% of them singletons. The specimen was PBMCs. This TCR came from a female donor in good health and CMV-seronegative.

In DNA, the CDR3 is TGTGCCAGCAGTTACGGGGGCCCAGGCACCGGGGAGCTGTTTTTT. It yields the protein CASSYGGPGTGELFF. The J gene is TRBJ2-2, the V gene TRBV6-5; a possible D gene is TRBD1 (6 bases). Germline CDR1 and CDR2: MNHEY and SVGAGI. Trimming shortened V by 2 bases and J by 4 bases, and 11 bases separated the two germline ends. The CDR3 is 15 residues long.